A single sample gave rise to the 3 T cell receptor beta chains below, sequenced in a study of OX40 agonist ivuxolimab in advanced cancers. This table comes from immunoSEQ multiplex PCR, and its TCRdb copy is limited to in-frame clones, with some not included. The table has approximately 90,000 clones, roughly nine tenths seen once. Here the sequenced sample was CD4+ or CD8+ T cells sorted from blood, taken in a trial of the OX40 agonist ivuxolimab. Source of these receptors: an adult with an advanced solid tumor such as melanoma, head and neck, liver or kidney cancer.

This chain uses TRBV19 with TRBJ1-5; 7 bases map to TRBD1. The V gene end was trimmed by 3 bases and the J gene end by 5 bases; junction bases not matched to a gene: 1. This CDR3 spans 13 amino acids. In germline, CDR1 is LNHDA, CDR2 SQIVND (reference sequence). The CDR3 loop is CASSIDRDQPQHF. Written as DNA, the CDR3 is TGTGCCAGTAGTATCGACAGGGATCAGCCCCAGCATTTT.

The gene calls are TRBV6-6 and TRBJ1-2; D gene unclear. V lost 6 bases to trimming and J lost 0 bases, with 11 bases between them. The CDR3 is 14 amino acids. From germline, CDR1 is MNHNY and CDR2 SVGAGI (reference sequence). CDR3 bases: TGTGCCAGCAGAGGGTCCGGACCTAACTATGGCTACACCTTC. Translation: CASRGSGPNYGYTF.

As for this clone: Other nucleotide sequences from this sample produce the same CDR3. The CDR3 DNA sequence: TGTGCCAGCAGCTTAGGGGGCTCGTCCACTGAAGCTTTCTTT. Translating gives CASSLGGSSTEAFF. The rearrangement joins TRBV7-9 to TRBJ1-1, with D possibly being TRBD1 (5 bases). Per the germline V gene, CDR1 is SEHNR and CDR2 is FQNEAQ (reference sequence). The CDR3 has 14 residues. V was clipped by 1 base and J by 4 bases, with 10 bases between them.